These 20 T cell receptor beta chains were all obtained from the same sample, sequenced in a study of T cells in localized non-small cell lung cancer. Here immunoSEQ multiplex PCR was the method, and the copy in TCRdb shows in-frame clones only, minus some. Among under 3,500 clones, about 30% were seen once, and the ten largest hold less than 9%. Source: normal lung tissue next to the tumor, taken before any cancer treatment. The receptor set was obtained from a man aged 35 to 69 with stage I lung adenocarcinoma.

V and J are TRBV11-3 and TRBJ2-2, with 7 bases that match TRBD2. The CDR3 extends over 15 amino acids. From germline, CDR1 is SGHNT and CDR2 YENEEA. Trimming removed 1 base from V and 4 bases from J; junction bases left unmatched: 3. DNA for the CDR3: TGTGCCAGCAGCTTAGGGCTAGCGGCCACCGGGGAGCTGTTTTTT. Amino acid sequence: CASSLGLAATGELFF.

This chain links TRBV11-3 with TRBJ1-1, with unresolved D. CDR3 length: 16 residues. Trimming shortened V by 1 base and J by 0 bases, and 12 bases separated the two germline ends. The germline V gene encodes CDR1 SGHNT and CDR2 YENEEA. CDR3 amino acids: CASSLGPGWLNTEAFF. CDR3 coding DNA: TGTGCCAGCAGCTTAGGACCGGGGTGGCTGAACACTGAAGCTTTCTTT.

This clone turned up a few times. The V and J genes are TRBV9 and TRBJ2-2; D gene ambiguous. V was shortened by 4 bases and J by 1 base, with 8 bases between the two germline ends. CDR3 length: 14 amino acids. From germline, CDR1 is SGDLS and CDR2 YYNGEE. CDR3 region: CASSLSGNTGELFF. The DNA of the CDR3 is TGTGCCAGCAGCTTATCCGGGAACACCGGGGAGCTGTTTTTT.

This clone is labeled as large. The chain couples TRBV6-8 to TRBJ2-3, with 7 bases aligning to TRBD2. CDR3 size: 13 residues. The germline V gene encodes CDR1 MNHGY and CDR2 SAAAGT. V lost 10 bases and J lost 3; bases outside the gene matches: 7. DNA of the CDR3: TGTGCCATCACCCAAGCGGGAACAGATACGCAGTATTTT. Its translation: CAITQAGTDTQYF.

This clone was detected a few times. The rearrangement links TRBV29-1 to TRBJ1-1; D is perhaps TRBD1 (5 bases). Germline loops: CDR1 SQVTM, CDR2 ANQGSEA. CDR3 size: 12 residues. Between the trimmed V and J ends, which lost 6 bases and 11 bases, there was a span of 19 bases. The CDR3 coding sequence is TGCAGCGTCCAGCGGGGTACCGAGGGGGCTTTCTTT. Translation: CSVQRGTEGAFF.

The sample holds a few counts of this clone. The V and J genes are TRBV30 and TRBJ2-2, with 11 positions matching TRBD2. The germline CDR1 and CDR2 sequences are GTSNPN and SVGIG (reference sequence). Germline trimming cut 1 base from V and 3 bases from J; bases unmatched to any gene: 1. The CDR3 has 15 amino acids. CDR3 sequence (DNA): TGTGCCTGGAGTGGTAGCGGGAGGGACACCGGGGAGCTGTTTTTT. Amino acid sequence: CAWSGSGRDTGELFF. Complete variable domain (other parts from reference TRBV30 and TRBJ2-2): SQTIHQWPATLVQPVGSPLSLECTVEGTSNPNLYWYRQAAGRGLQLLFYSVGIGQISSEVPQNLSASRPQDRQFILSSKKLLLSDSGFYLCAWSGSGRDTGELFFGEGSRLTVL.

The rearrangement joins TRBV6-8 to TRBJ1-3, with D uncertain. Trimming took off 4 bases at V and 2 bases at J, with 12 bases between the two ends. The CDR3 runs to 15 residues. Germline CDR1 is MNHGY and CDR2 is SAAAGT. CDR3 in DNA: TGTGCCAGCAGTTTACGGGCTGCCACTGGAAACACCATATATTTT. Its translation is CASSLRAATGNTIYF.

This clone was detected only a few times. The chain links TRBV4-1 to TRBJ1-4, with D perhaps TRBD1 (6 bases). The CDR3 sequence is 16 residues long. The ends were cut back, 3 bases at V and 5 bases at J, with 16 bases in the middle. CDR1 and CDR2 from the germline V gene are MGHRA and YSYEKL. This chain's CDR3 is CASSHKYREQNEKLFF. The CDR3 DNA reads as TGCGCCAGCAGCCACAAATACAGGGAACAAAATGAAAAACTGTTTTTT.

This chain connects TRBV9 to TRBJ2-3; a weak D match, TRBD1 (5 bases). CDR3 length: 14 residues. Germline lookup yields CDR1 SGDLS and CDR2 YYNGEE. V lost 0 bases to trimming and J lost 2 bases, with 7 bases between them. The CDR3 DNA follows: TGTGCCAGCAGCGTAGGGGGCCCCACAGATACGCAGTATTTT. Translation: CASSVGGPTDTQYF.

This chain links TRBV15 with TRBJ1-5; unclear D gene. Trimming left V 1 base short and J 3 bases short, with 16 bases between. This CDR3 spans 17 amino acids. Germline V gene lookup returns CDR1 LNHNV and CDR2 YYDKDF (reference sequence). CDR3: CATSRVLTADINQPQHF. The DNA of the CDR3 is TGTGCCACCAGCAGAGTTCTAACAGCGGATATCAATCAGCCCCAGCATTTT.

This chain uses TRBV6-8 with TRBJ2-5; D is ambiguous. This CDR3 spans 14 amino acids. Deletions cut 2 bases from V and 4 bases from J, with 11 bases between. In germline, CDR1 is MNHGY, CDR2 SAAAGT. Written as DNA, the CDR3 is TGTGCCAGCAGTTACGGCCTATTTGGAGAGACCCAGTACTTC. Its translation: CASSYGLFGETQYF.

This clone was found a few times. The chain recombines TRBV6-8 with TRBJ2-1; the match to TRBD2 covers 14 bases. CDR3 size: 14 residues. J lost 9 bases, V lost 8 bases, and 6 bases had no gene match. Germline V gene data show CDR1 as MNHGY and CDR2 as SAAAGT. The CDR3 spells CASSGTSGRGEQFF. CDR3 nucleotides: TGTGCCAGCTCCGGGACTAGCGGGAGAGGTGAGCAGTTCTTC.

In its sample, this clone was seen a few times. V gene TRBV9 combines with J gene TRBJ2-3; TRBD2 matches at 9 bases. The CDR3 totals 14 residues. From germline, CDR1 is SGDLS and CDR2 YYNGEE. V shed 6 bases, J shed 6 bases, and the junction held 8 bases outside the gene matches. CDR3 bases: TGTGCCAGCATTAGTCTAGCGGGAACGGATACGCAGTATTTT. It translates to CASISLAGTDTQYF. Combining the CDR3 with reference TRBV9 and TRBJ2-3 gives the whole variable domain DSGVTQTPKHLITATGQRVTLRCSPRSGDLSVYWYQQSLDQGLQFLIQYYNGEERAKGNILERFSAQQFPDLHSELNLSSLELGDSALYFCASISLAGTDTQYFGPGTRLTVL.

This clone qualifies as large. The chain joins TRBV6-8 to TRBJ2-1, with D possibly TRBD2 on 5 matching bases. With 5 bases removed from V and 6 bases from J, the gap between germline ends came to 11 bases. The CDR3 runs to 13 residues. Germline V gene data show CDR1 as MNHGY and CDR2 as SAAAGT. This CDR3 is CASSRALANEQFF. CDR3 in DNA: TGTGCCAGCAGTAGGGCCCTAGCCAATGAGCAGTTCTTC.

This clone is categorized as medium-sized. This chain uses TRBV11-3 with TRBJ2-7; TRBD2 might be the D (6 bases). Germline V gene sequence: CDR1 SGHNT, CDR2 YENEEA. The CDR3 is 15 amino acids. With 4 bases removed from V and 5 bases from J, the gap between germline ends came to 18 bases. CDR3 protein: CASSSGLPGVNEQYV. In nucleotides, the CDR3 is TGTGCCAGCAGCTCCGGTCTTCCGGGGGTCAACGAGCAGTACGTC.

The J gene is TRBJ2-1, the V gene TRBV25-1, with TRBD1 matching over 7 bases. The germline gives CDR1 MGHDK, CDR2 SYGVNS. The CDR3 consists of 17 residues. V shed 4 bases and J 7 bases; nucleotides not matched to a gene: 16. CDR3 in amino acids: CASSAIPRQGVRNEQFF. The DNA for the CDR3 is TGTGCCAGCAGTGCCATACCCCGGCAGGGGGTTAGAAATGAGCAGTTCTTC.

V and J are TRBV11-3 and TRBJ1-1, with 9 nucleotides matching TRBD1. Germline V gene lookup returns CDR1 SGHNT and CDR2 YENEEA. The trim removed 2 bases at V and 3 bases at J, leaving 19 bases unmatched. The CDR3 has 20 amino acids. The DNA for the CDR3 is TGTGCCAGCAGCTTAACCCCGGGACAGGGAAGAGTTGGCGGGGACACTGAAGCTTTCTTT. It is translated as CASSLTPGQGRVGGDTEAFF.

Sample share makes this clone medium-sized. The chain couples TRBV6-8 to TRBJ2-2; TRBD1 matches at 8 bases. The V gene's germline CDR1 is MNHGY and CDR2 SAAAGT. The CDR3 sequence is 14 residues long. The J segment lost 5 bases and the V segment lost 6 bases, leaving 5 bases of the junction unmatched. The DNA of the CDR3 is TGTGCCAGCAGCCAGGACAGGGTGACCGGGGAGCTGTTTTTT. This sequence encodes CASSQDRVTGELFF.

The chain couples TRBV29-1 to TRBJ2-2; a possible D gene is TRBD2 (6 bases). V was cut by 5 bases and J by 6 bases, with 10 bases left in between. The CDR3 consists of 12 residues. Germline V gives CDR1 SQVTM, CDR2 ANQGSEA. In nucleotides, the CDR3 is TGCAGCGTTAGCGGGTCCCCCGGGGAGCTGTTTTTT. Translating gives CSVSGSPGELFF.

This clone turned up a few times. In DNA form, the CDR3 reads TGTGCCAGCAGCTTAAGTCCGACGTTCCAAGAGACCCAGTACTTC. It codes for CASSLSPTFQETQYF. The J gene is TRBJ2-5, the V gene TRBV11-3, with D unresolved. Trimming shortened V by 2 bases and J by 1 base, and 11 bases separated the two germline ends. The CDR3 sequence is 15 residues long. Germline V CDR1 and CDR2: SGHNT, YENEEA.